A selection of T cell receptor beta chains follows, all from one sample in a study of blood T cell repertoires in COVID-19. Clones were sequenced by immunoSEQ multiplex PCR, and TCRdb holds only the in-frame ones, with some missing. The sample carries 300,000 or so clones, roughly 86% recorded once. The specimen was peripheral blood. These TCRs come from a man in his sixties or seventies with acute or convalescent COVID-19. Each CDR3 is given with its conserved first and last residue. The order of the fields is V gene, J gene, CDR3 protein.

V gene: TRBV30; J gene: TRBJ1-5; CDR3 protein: CAWSVGQGNQPQHF
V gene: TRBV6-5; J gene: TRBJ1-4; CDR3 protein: CASSIHRVQNEKLFF
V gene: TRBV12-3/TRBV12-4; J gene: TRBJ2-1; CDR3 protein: CASSFVGRGEQFF
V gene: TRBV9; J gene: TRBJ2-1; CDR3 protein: CASSVDAGGAFNEQFF
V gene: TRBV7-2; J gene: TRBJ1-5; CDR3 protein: CASSFYPFQGSNQPQHF
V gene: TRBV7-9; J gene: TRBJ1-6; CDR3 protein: CASSRDSGNSPLHF
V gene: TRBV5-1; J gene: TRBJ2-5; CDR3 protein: CASSSGTVQETQYF
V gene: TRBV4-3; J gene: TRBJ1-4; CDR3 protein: CASSVSRGLEKLFF
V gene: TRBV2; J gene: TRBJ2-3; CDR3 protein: CASPREEGTDTQYF
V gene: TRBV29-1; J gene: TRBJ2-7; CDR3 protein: CSIGRSAGGNAAEQYF
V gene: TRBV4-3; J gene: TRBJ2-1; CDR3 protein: CASSPDFREGHNEQFF
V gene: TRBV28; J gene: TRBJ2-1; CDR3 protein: CASSLPGGRQFF
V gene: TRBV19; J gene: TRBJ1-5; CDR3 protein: CASRSGDRGHQPQHF
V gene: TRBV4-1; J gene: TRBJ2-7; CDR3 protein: CASSQVEAGGRLEQYF
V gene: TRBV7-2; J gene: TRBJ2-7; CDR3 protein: CASSTTSGFEQYF
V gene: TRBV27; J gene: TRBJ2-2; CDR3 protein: CASSTLAAGELFF
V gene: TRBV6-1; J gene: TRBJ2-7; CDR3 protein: CASSEAYGGAGGFYEQYF
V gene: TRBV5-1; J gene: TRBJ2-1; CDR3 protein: CASSFLSGRAGEQFF
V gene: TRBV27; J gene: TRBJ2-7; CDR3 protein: CASSLRRQGLGEQYF
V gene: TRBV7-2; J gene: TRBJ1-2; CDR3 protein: CASSLEISNYGYTF
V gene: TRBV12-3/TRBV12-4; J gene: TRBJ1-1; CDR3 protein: CASSKTGVTEAFF
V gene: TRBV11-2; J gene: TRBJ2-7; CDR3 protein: CASSLGDRYYSYEQYF
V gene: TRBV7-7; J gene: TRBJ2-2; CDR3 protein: CASSSGQGYAGELFF
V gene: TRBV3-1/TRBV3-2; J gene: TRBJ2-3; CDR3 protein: CASSQGPGGASDTQYF
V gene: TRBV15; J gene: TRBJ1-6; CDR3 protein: CATSRDGGSPLHF
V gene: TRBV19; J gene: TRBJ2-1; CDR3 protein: CASSIGLGGHNEQFF
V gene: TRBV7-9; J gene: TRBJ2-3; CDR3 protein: CASSLEGGYTDTQYF
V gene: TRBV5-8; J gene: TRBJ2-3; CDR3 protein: CASRTMGLAGTDTQYF
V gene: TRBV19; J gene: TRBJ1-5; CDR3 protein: CASGTGPTFNQPQHF
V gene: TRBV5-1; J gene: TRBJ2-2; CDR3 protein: CASSSRTGNTGELFF
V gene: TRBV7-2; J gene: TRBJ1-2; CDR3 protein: CASSQTRDNYGYTF
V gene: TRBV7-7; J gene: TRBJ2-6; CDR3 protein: CASSLGTGGAGANVLTF
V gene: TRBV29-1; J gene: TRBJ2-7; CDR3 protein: CSVAYDRAGPYEQYF
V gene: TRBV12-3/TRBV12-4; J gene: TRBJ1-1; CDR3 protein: CASRIQGTTEAFF
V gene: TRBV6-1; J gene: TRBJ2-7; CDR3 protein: CASSEGLAPYEQYF
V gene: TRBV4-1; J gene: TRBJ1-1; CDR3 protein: CASSQELTVTTEAFF
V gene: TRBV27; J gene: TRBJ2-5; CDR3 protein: CASSPLWERGETQYF
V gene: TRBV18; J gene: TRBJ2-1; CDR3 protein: CASSSINRDRDNEQFF
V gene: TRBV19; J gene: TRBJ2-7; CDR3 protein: CATGTGGYEQYF
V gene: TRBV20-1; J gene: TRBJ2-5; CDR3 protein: CRAGGQETQYF
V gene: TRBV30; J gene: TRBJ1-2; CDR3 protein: CAWSLPRGLRYGYTF
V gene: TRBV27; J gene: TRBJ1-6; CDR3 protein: CASSKSLQGFDSPLHF